The 25 T cell receptor beta chains presented below share a single source sample, sequenced in a study of response to subunit inactivated influenza vaccine. TCRdb reprocessed the RT-PCR reads via MiXCR and lists one record per CDR3 protein. The data contain roughly 190,000 distinct CDR3 sequences, more than 10% of them singletons. This sample was also put to use in a study of T cells expressing NK-cell markers. This second report adds: UMIs accompanied the 5'RACE template switching by which TCR beta cDNA was made.

This specimen consisted of CD8+ T cells sorted from PBMCs, obtained 12 days after vaccination. The receptors derive from a man aged 45-65 years who received an inactivated influenza vaccine.

J is TRBJ1-2 and V is TRBV7-9; 8 bases agree with TRBD1. The CDR3 has 12 residues. V was pared by 8 bases and J by 7 bases, with 6 bases of the junction left unmatched. Germline V gene sequence: CDR1 SEHNR, CDR2 FQNEAQ (reference sequence). The CDR3 loop reads CASFSTGVGYTF. As DNA, the CDR3 is TGTGCCAGCTTCTCGACAGGGGTTGGCTACACCTTC. Full variable domain (missing parts from reference TRBV7-9 and TRBJ1-2): DTGVSQNPRHKITKRGQNVTFRCDPISEHNRLYWYRQTLGQGPEFLTYFQNEAQLEKSRLLSDRFSAERPKGSFSTLEIQRTEQGDSAMYLCASFSTGVGYTFGSGTRLTVV.

This clonotype has only a few counts. J is TRBJ1-2 and V is TRBV7-9, with D unresolved. Per germline, CDR1 SEHNR and CDR2 FQNEAQ (reference sequence). The CDR3 is made up of 16 amino acids. The V and J ends lost 4 bases and 0 bases respectively, with 15 bases between them. As DNA, the CDR3 is TGTGCCAGCAGCTCTGTGCCTCCCGGGGCTAACTATGGCTACACCTTC. Translating it yields CASSSVPPGANYGYTF.

With respect to this clonotype: The junction does not match germline at one end; this may be a read error. The chain joins TRBV7-9 to TRBJ2-5; tentative D call: TRBD1 (5 bases). CDR3 length equals 13 residues. CDR1 and CDR2 (germline): SEHNR, FQNEAQ (reference sequence). CDR3 loop: CASSLEFSRGQHF. The CDR3 nucleotides are TGTGCCAGCAGCTTAGAGTTCTCAAGGGGCCAGCACTTC.

This clonotype was counted between two and nine times. The chain carries TRBV27 and TRBJ1-5, with TRBD1 identical over 7 bases. In germline, CDR1 is MNHEY, CDR2 SMNVEV (reference sequence). This CDR3 comprises 15 residues. The J segment lost 3 bases and the V segment lost 2 bases, leaving 4 bases of the junction unmatched. CDR3 protein: CASSLDRVTNQPQHF. The CDR3 bases are TGTGCCAGCAGTTTAGACAGGGTTACCAATCAGCCCCAGCATTTT.

The chain combines TRBV11-3 with TRBJ2-3; D gene unclear. Trimming stripped 1 base from V and 3 bases from J, with 11 bases between. There are 15 residues in the CDR3. The germline CDR1 and CDR2 sequences are SGHNT and YENEEA. The CDR3 reads CASSLVGDVTDTQYF. CDR3 in DNA: TGTGCCAGCAGCTTAGTTGGGGATGTGACAGATACGCAGTATTTT.

The chain carries TRBV6-1 and TRBJ2-5; TRBD2 is a possible D gene (6 bases). V lost 0 bases and J lost 1, with 9 bases in between. From germline, CDR1 is MNHNS and CDR2 SASEGT. CDR3 length: 15 amino acids. The CDR3 loop reads CASSEALAAQETQYF. The CDR3 region has the DNA TGTGCCAGCAGTGAAGCTTTAGCGGCCCAAGAGACCCAGTACTTC.

The chain links TRBV7-9 to TRBJ2-2; tentative D call: TRBD1 (6 bases). CDR3 size: 12 residues. CDR1 and CDR2 from the germline V gene are SEHNR and FQNEAQ (reference sequence). With 8 bases removed from V and 3 bases from J, the gap between germline ends came to 7 bases. The CDR3 reads CASAGDTGELFF. For the CDR3, the DNA is TGTGCCAGCGCAGGGGACACCGGGGAGCTGTTTTTT.

The chain carries TRBV4-1 and TRBJ2-2; D ambiguous. The CDR3 length is 16 residues. Per the germline V gene, CDR1 is MGHRA and CDR2 is YSYEKL. V lost 1 base, J lost 1 base, and 10 bases lay in between. The CDR3 sequence is CASSQVERWNTGELFF. DNA for the CDR3: TGCGCCAGCAGCCAAGTAGAAAGGTGGAACACCGGGGAGCTGTTTTTT.

The rearrangement joins TRBV20-1 to TRBJ2-3; D is possibly TRBD1 or TRBD2 (5 bases each). The V end was cut by 1 base, the J end by 2 bases, with 16 bases between. The CDR3 length is 16 residues. Per germline, CDR1 DFQATT and CDR2 SNEGSKA (reference sequence). The CDR3: CSARVGTGRSTDTQYF. The CDR3 DNA is TGCAGTGCTAGAGTCGGGACGGGACGGTCCACAGATACGCAGTATTTT.

In its sample, this clonotype was seen many times. J is TRBJ2-1 and V is TRBV7-9; D is uncertain. Trimming cost V 5 bases and J 14 bases, with 16 bases left between them. The CDR3 has 12 residues. CDR1 SEHNR and CDR2 FQNEAQ come from the germline V gene (reference sequence). The DNA for the CDR3 is TGTGCCAGCAGCACCGGTTTTGGGCAAAAGTTCTTC. This codes for CASSTGFGQKFF.

This clonotype occurred a few times. The rearrangement uses TRBV12-3 or TRBV12-4 and TRBJ2-2; D is ambiguous. The CDR3 sequence is 14 residues long. The V and J ends lost 6 bases and 2 bases respectively, with 10 bases between them. The CDR3 nucleotides read TGTGCCAGCAGACCCGCCCCTAACACCGGGGAGCTGTTTTTT. Its translation: CASRPAPNTGELFF.

The chain carries TRBV27 and TRBJ2-7, with TRBD2 matching 11 bases. The CDR3 consists of 15 residues. In germline, CDR1 is MNHEY, CDR2 SMNVEV (reference sequence). V gave up 5 bases and J gave up 4 bases; unmatched junction bases: 7. The DNA of the CDR3 is TGTGCCAGCAGTCTGTTAGCGGGAGGGCTTTACGAGCAGTACTTC. Its translation: CASSLLAGGLYEQYF.

This clonotype was detected a few times. This rearrangement joins TRBV10-3 to TRBJ2-1; 8 bases align to TRBD2. V was clipped by 0 bases and J by 2 bases; unmatched bases: 6. CDR1 and CDR2 (germline): ENHRY, SYGVKD. The CDR3 is made up of 17 amino acids. CDR3 sequence reads: CAISESGRGATYNEQFF. CDR3 DNA: TGTGCCATCAGTGAGTCGGGGCGGGGGGCAACCTACAATGAGCAGTTCTTC.

The chain carries TRBV6-5 and TRBJ2-7; TRBD2 matches at 7 bases. CDR1 is MNHEY and CDR2 is SVGAGI in the germline V gene. This CDR3 spans 14 amino acids. The trim removed 2 bases at V and 6 bases at J, leaving 7 bases unmatched. The CDR3 loop reads CASSYGGSPGEQYF. Here the CDR3 DNA reads TGTGCCAGCAGTTACGGCGGGAGCCCCGGCGAGCAGTACTTC.

This clonotype turned up a few times. The CDR3 nucleotides read TGTGCCAGCAGCGGAAGCGGAACCTACGAGCAGTACTTC. Translated, it gives CASSGSGTYEQYF. The chain carries TRBV7-9 and TRBJ2-7; D is perhaps TRBD2 (5 bases). Germline V gene sequence: CDR1 SEHNR, CDR2 FQNEAQ (reference sequence). The CDR3 totals 13 residues. Trimming removed 5 bases from V and 2 bases from J, with 10 bases in between.

The CDR3 spells CASSQGTGPGETQYF. In DNA, the CDR3 is TGCGCCAGCAGCCAAGGGACAGGGCCGGGAGAGACCCAGTACTTC. The chain links TRBV4-1 to TRBJ2-5, with 8 bases matching TRBD1. This CDR3 comprises 15 residues. CDR1 MGHRA and CDR2 YSYEKL come from the germline V gene. V shed 1 base and J 4 bases; nucleotides not matched to a gene: 5.

This clonotype turned up a few times. CDR3: CSARVYRGPQYGYTF. The CDR3 DNA is TGCAGTGCTAGAGTTTACAGGGGGCCCCAGTATGGCTACACCTTC. The V gene is TRBV20-1, the J gene TRBJ1-2; 9 positions agree with TRBD1. Germline lookup yields CDR1 DFQATT and CDR2 SNEGSKA (reference sequence). There are 15 residues in the CDR3. The V segment lost 1 base and the J segment 5 bases; nucleotides outside the gene matches: 8.

The CDR3 nucleotides are TGTGCCAGCAGCGACCCGGGGAGCACAGATACGCAGTATTTT. This sequence encodes CASSDPGSTDTQYF. The chain couples TRBV2 to TRBJ2-3; TRBD2 is a possible D gene (5 bases). The length of the CDR3 is 14 residues. Trimming stripped 6 bases from V and 0 bases from J, with 10 bases between. Germline V gives CDR1 SNHLY, CDR2 FYNNEI. Full variable domain (outside the CDR3, taken from reference TRBV2 and TRBJ2-3): EPEVTQTPSHQVTQMGQEVILRCVPISNHLYFYWYRQILGQKVEFLVSFYNNEISEKSEIFDDQFSVERPDGSNFTLKIRSTKLEDSAMYFCASSDPGSTDTQYFGPGTRLTVL.

This clonotype was seen only a few times. The chain employs TRBV20-1 and TRBJ2-1, with 8 nucleotides matching TRBD2. Germline CDR1 reads DFQATT; CDR2 reads SNEGSKA (reference sequence). The CDR3 runs 18 residues. With 5 bases clipped from V and 4 bases from J, the junction kept 19 bases outside the gene matches. CDR3 region: CSARSLAEERAGYNEQFF. In DNA, the CDR3 is TGCAGTGCTCGTTCACTAGCGGAGGAGCGCGCGGGGTACAATGAGCAGTTCTTC.

Only a few counts were recorded for this clonotype. The V and J genes are TRBV6-5 and TRBJ2-1; the match to TRBD2 covers 9 bases. CDR1 is MNHEY, CDR2 SVGAGI, per germline. The trim removed 5 bases at V and 9 bases at J, leaving 8 bases unmatched. This CDR3 contains 14 residues. The CDR3 region has the DNA TGTGCCAGCAGTCACGCGGGACTAGCTGCTGAGCAGTTCTTC. Translating it yields CASSHAGLAAEQFF.

The rearrangement joins TRBV5-1 to TRBJ1-1, with D possibly being TRBD1 (5 bases). V lost 3 bases to trimming and J lost 3 bases, with 12 bases between them. The CDR3 extends over 14 amino acids. The germline V gene has CDR1 SGHRS and CDR2 YFSETQ. The CDR3 here is CASSWTPGDTEAFF. CDR3 nucleotide sequence: TGCGCCAGCAGCTGGACACCTGGGGACACTGAAGCTTTCTTT.

This clonotype was observed many times. The genes are TRBV5-1 and TRBJ2-3; D ambiguous. V was clipped by 5 bases and J by 0 bases, with 16 bases between them. From germline, CDR1 is SGHRS and CDR2 YFSETQ. The CDR3 sequence is 16 residues long. The CDR3, as DNA: TGCGCCAGCAGACAATCAGCTGTGATGAGCACAGATACGCAGTATTTT. It translates to CASRQSAVMSTDTQYF.

V and J are TRBV6-2 or TRBV6-3 and TRBJ2-3; TRBD2 matches 14 bases. CDR3 length: 20 amino acids. Germline lookup yields CDR1 MNHEY and CDR2 SVGEGT. The ends lost 0 bases at V and 0 bases at J; junction bases unmatched: 8. Written as DNA, the CDR3 is TGTGCCAGCAGTTACTCCTTCGCCGGACTAGCGGGGGGTAGCACAGATACGCAGTATTTT. This translates into CASSYSFAGLAGGSTDTQYF.

This clonotype occurred a few times. The J gene is TRBJ1-6, the V gene TRBV6-1; 7 nucleotides agree with TRBD1. Germline trimming cut 6 bases from V and 9 bases from J; bases unmatched to any gene: 8. The germline V gene has CDR1 MNHNS and CDR2 SASEGT. The CDR3 length is 14 residues. CDR3 region: CASSQDREGSPLHF. The DNA for the CDR3 is TGTGCCAGCAGCCAAGACAGGGAGGGTTCACCCCTCCACTTT.

This chain connects TRBV6-2 or TRBV6-3 to TRBJ1-4; possible D gene TRBD1, 6 bases. V was trimmed by 6 bases and J by 12 bases, leaving 23 bases between them. CDR3 length: 15 amino acids. The V gene's germline CDR1 is MNHEY and CDR2 SVGEGT. The CDR3 nucleotides are TGTGCCAGCAGCTTGGGGGGACACGGCTTCCCAGAACTGTTTTTT. This gives the protein CASSLGGHGFPELFF.